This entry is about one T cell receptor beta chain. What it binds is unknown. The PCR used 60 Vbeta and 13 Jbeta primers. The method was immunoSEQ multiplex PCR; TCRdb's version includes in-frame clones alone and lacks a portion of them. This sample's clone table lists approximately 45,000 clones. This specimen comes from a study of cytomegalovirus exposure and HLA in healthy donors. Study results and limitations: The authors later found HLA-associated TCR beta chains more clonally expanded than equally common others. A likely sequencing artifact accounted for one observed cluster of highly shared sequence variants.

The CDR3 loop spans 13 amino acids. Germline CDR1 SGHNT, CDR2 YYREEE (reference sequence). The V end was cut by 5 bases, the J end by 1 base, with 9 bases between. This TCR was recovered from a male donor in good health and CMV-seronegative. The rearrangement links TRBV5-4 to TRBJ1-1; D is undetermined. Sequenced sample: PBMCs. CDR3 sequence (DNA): TGTGCCAGCAGAACCGGGAAGAACACTGAAGCTTTCTTT. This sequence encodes CASRTGKNTEAFF.